Below, 25 T cell receptor beta chains from the same sample are listed, as sequenced in a study of blood T cells in healthy people across ages. For the second PCR, which ran for 7 to 11 cycles, a sample-barcoded 5' primer and a J-beta primer mix were used. TCRdb reanalysed the 5' RACE reads using MiXCR and keeps one entry per CDR3 protein. The sample has about 670,000 distinct CDR3 sequences, over 40% seen once; the top ten hold about 13%. The specimen sequenced was blood. The receptors were gathered from a woman older than 75 in good health.

This clonotype has at least ten counts. V usage is TRBV7-2 and J usage is TRBJ2-5, with 7 bases that match TRBD1. From germline, CDR1 is SGHTA and CDR2 FQGNSA. The CDR3 consists of 16 residues. V was pared by 5 bases and J by 6 bases, with 15 bases of the junction left unmatched. The CDR3 coding sequence is TGTGCCAGCAGCCCATCTTTGACAGGGAACGGAAAGACCCAGTACTTC. This encodes CASSPSLTGNGKTQYF.

The chain carries TRBV6-5 and TRBJ2-5; D not resolved. V dropped 2 bases and J dropped 5 bases, with 6 bases sitting between them. Germline lookup yields CDR1 MNHEY and CDR2 SVGAGI. The CDR3 is 12 amino acids. The CDR3 spells CASSYDRETQYF. The CDR3 nucleotides read TGTGCCAGCAGTTACGATCGGGAGACCCAGTACTTC.

At least ten counts were recorded for this clonotype. The genes are TRBV12-3 or TRBV12-4 and TRBJ2-3; 9 bases align to TRBD1. The CDR3 has 13 amino acids. J lost 4 bases, V lost 11 bases, and 7 bases had no gene match. The CDR3 region has the DNA TGTGCCGGGGGGACAGGGAGGGCAGATACGCAGTATTTT. Translated: CAGGTGRADTQYF.

The rearrangement joins TRBV2 to TRBJ1-1; D is uncertain. V was cut by 8 bases and J by 4 bases, with 11 bases left in between. Germline CDR1 and CDR2: SNHLY and FYNNEI. This CDR3 comprises 12 residues. The CDR3 sequence is CASERWGTEAFF. CDR3 DNA sequence: TGTGCCAGCGAGCGGTGGGGCACTGAAGCTTTCTTT.

This sequence joins TRBV4-1 and TRBJ2-5; 11 nucleotides match TRBD1. The DNA end is more similar to TRBJ2-7, so the J call may be wrong. Germline assignment: CDR1 MGHRA and CDR2 YSYEKL. The CDR3 is made up of 15 amino acids. The CDR3 DNA sequence: TGCGCCAGCAGCCTTTTAGGGACAGGGGGCTACGAGCAGTACTTC. Translated: CASSLLGTGGYEQYF.

DNA for the CDR3: TGCGCCAGCAGCTTGGAGGTTCAGGAGCTCTACAATGAGCAGTTCTTC. Its protein is CASSLEVQELYNEQFF. The chain uses TRBV5-1 and TRBJ2-1; no firm D call. Germline assignment: CDR1 SGHRS and CDR2 YFSETQ. The CDR3 has 16 amino acids. V was cut by 0 bases and J by 3 bases, with 13 bases left in between.

This clonotype was counted many times. V is TRBV2 and J is TRBJ1-2; D is uncertain. Germline values: CDR1 SNHLY, CDR2 FYNNEI. V was trimmed by 5 bases and J by 8 bases, leaving 15 bases between them. The CDR3 contains 13 residues. CDR3 coding DNA: TGTGCCAGCAGTCCGGGCTCAGGCGGAGGCTACACCTTC. Protein product: CASSPGSGGGYTF.

Concerning this clonotype itself: Being one base from a much bigger clone, this may be a read error. The genes are TRBV7-2 and TRBJ2-7, with 9 bases fitting TRBD2. This CDR3 is built from 14 residues. Germline CDR1 and CDR2: SGHTA and FQGNSA. The ends lost 5 bases at V and 11 bases at J; junction bases unmatched: 13. CDR3 region: CASSAVAGTSMEYF. The CDR3 DNA is TGTGCCAGCAGCGCAGTGGCCGGGACTAGCATGGAGTACTTC.

The chain carries TRBV18 and TRBJ1-1; 7 bases match TRBD1. Germline CDR1 KGHSH, CDR2 LQKENI. J was trimmed by 1 base and V by 5 bases; bases with no gene match: 10. The CDR3 has 16 residues. The DNA of the CDR3 is TGTGCCAGCTCAGAACCGGGACAGCCTACGAACACTGAAGCTTTCTTT. Its protein product is CASSEPGQPTNTEAFF.

Remarks on this clonotype: A junction boundary mismatches the germline segment, possibly from a read error. The gene calls are TRBV6-1 and TRBJ2-3; D is perhaps TRBD2 (5 bases). Germline lookup yields CDR1 MNHNS and CDR2 SASEGT. The CDR3 is 15 residues long. In DNA, the CDR3 is TGTGCCAGCAGTGAAACGGGGAGTTGGGCAGATACGCGGTATTTT. This codes for CASSETGSWADTRYF.

This clonotype was observed at least ten times. The V call is TRBV6-6, the J call TRBJ1-2; 8 bases are a match to TRBD1. This CDR3 has 12 amino acids. The germline V gene encodes CDR1 MNHNY and CDR2 SVGAGI (reference sequence). Trimming took 7 bases from V and 10 from J; bases not matched to a gene: 8. CDR3 nucleotide sequence: TGTGCCAGCAATCCGGGACAGGCGGCCTACACCTTC. It yields the protein CASNPGQAAYTF.

The chain has TRBV5-1 and TRBJ2-7; D possibly corresponds to TRBD2 (5 bases). The end of the DNA fits TRBJ2-4 better, so the J call may be wrong. The CDR3 spans 14 residues. In germline, CDR1 is SGHRS, CDR2 YFSETQ. The CDR3 region is CASSLAGEKNIQYF. CDR3 nucleotides: TGCGCCAGCAGCTTGGCTGGGGAGAAAAACATTCAGTACTTC.

This chain joins TRBV6-6 and TRBJ2-5; tentative D call: TRBD2 (6 bases). Trimming shortened V by 7 bases and J by 3 bases, and 9 bases separated the two germline ends. Per the germline V gene, CDR1 is MNHNY and CDR2 is SVGAGI (reference sequence). The CDR3 length is 12 residues. This CDR3 reads CASTTGEETQYF. The CDR3 coding sequence is TGTGCCAGCACCACGGGGGAAGAGACCCAGTACTTC.

This clonotype was observed at least ten times. The chain couples TRBV28 to TRBJ2-3; 7 bases are shared with TRBD1. From germline, CDR1 is MDHEN and CDR2 SYDVKM. V was pared by 7 bases and J by 6 bases, with 7 bases of the junction left unmatched. This CDR3 contains 13 residues. CDR3 nucleotide sequence: TGTGCCAGCATCGACAGGGTGAGGGATACGCAGTATTTT. This sequence encodes CASIDRVRDTQYF.

This chain joins TRBV6-5 and TRBJ2-5, with 7 nucleotides matching TRBD2. The V segment lost 3 bases and the J segment 1 base; nucleotides outside the gene matches: 5. CDR1 MNHEY and CDR2 SVGAGI come from the germline V gene. This CDR3 is built from 15 residues. The CDR3 nucleotides read TGTGCCAGCAGTTATGGGGGGGGGAGCCAAGAGACCCAGTACTTC. Translating it yields CASSYGGGSQETQYF.

About this clonotype: This may come from a read error, since a much larger clone is one base off. CDR3 region: CASSSHGTQETRYF. Written as DNA, the CDR3 is TGCGCCAGCAGCTCTCACGGAACACAAGAGACCCGGTACTTC. The chain recombines TRBV5-1 with TRBJ2-5; D gene ambiguous. CDR1 SGHRS and CDR2 YFSETQ come from the germline V gene. The CDR3 contains 14 residues.

This clonotype turned up a few times. The chain combines TRBV5-1 with TRBJ2-2, with 7 bases lining up with TRBD1. The CDR3 has 15 amino acids. Trimming took 5 bases from V and 5 from J; bases not matched to a gene: 9. The germline gives CDR1 SGHRS, CDR2 YFSETQ. The CDR3 nucleotides are TGCGCCAGCAGTCCAGACAGGGTAGGAACCGGGGAGCTGTTTTTT. Translated: CASSPDRVGTGELFF.

This chain uses TRBV15 with TRBJ1-2; D call uncertain. V was shortened by 8 bases and J by 2 bases, with 21 bases between the two germline ends. Per the germline V gene, CDR1 is LNHNV and CDR2 is YYDKDF (reference sequence). The CDR3 is 16 residues long. In nucleotides, the CDR3 is TGTGCCACCTCCGCCCAGGCAAGAAGCCCCAACTATGGCTACACCTTC. Encoded protein: CATSAQARSPNYGYTF.

This clonotype is a singleton in its sample. The chain employs TRBV20-1 and TRBJ1-2; 7 nucleotides line up with TRBD1. The CDR3 totals 11 residues. Trimming took 8 bases from V and 4 from J; bases not matched to a gene: 4. CDR1 and CDR2 (germline): DFQATT, SNEGSKA (reference sequence). The CDR3 DNA is TGCAGTAAAGACAGGGTCTATGGCTACACCTTC. It codes for CSKDRVYGYTF.

The chain links TRBV6-5 to TRBJ1-1; no clear D. The CDR3 is 13 amino acids. The V end was cut by 5 bases, the J end by 4 bases, with 11 bases between. In germline, CDR1 is MNHEY, CDR2 SVGAGI. This chain's CDR3 is CASSDRVSTEAFF. The CDR3 nucleotides are TGTGCCAGCAGTGACCGGGTCAGCACTGAAGCTTTCTTT.

Ten or more counts support this clonotype. V and J are TRBV7-2 and TRBJ2-1; TRBD1 might be the D (6 bases). This CDR3 is built from 16 residues. V was cut by 5 bases and J by 3 bases, with 17 bases left in between. From germline, CDR1 is SGHTA and CDR2 FQGNSA. The CDR3 protein is CASSRGPGAVYNEQFF. The CDR3 DNA follows: TGTGCCAGCAGCCGGGGTCCAGGGGCAGTCTACAATGAGCAGTTCTTC.

The rearrangement uses TRBV21-1 and TRBJ2-3; the D call in the table, TRBD1, was not verified against the DNA. TRBV21-1 is a recognized pseudogene. This CDR3 is 22 amino acids long. This CDR3 reads CASSETGETPTGQGASTDTQYF. The CDR3 nucleotides are TGTGCCAGCAGCGAGACCGGGGAGACCCCCACAGGACAGGGGGCGAGCACAGATACGCAGTATTTT.

This clonotype has only a few counts. The chain couples TRBV25-1 to TRBJ1-4, with a weak D call TRBD1 (5 bases). The ends were cut back, 5 bases at V and 4 bases at J, with 11 bases in the middle. The CDR3 spans 14 residues. Per germline, CDR1 MGHDK and CDR2 SYGVNS. The CDR3 region is CASSRQTHNEKLFF. The CDR3 DNA is TGTGCCAGCAGTCGACAGACACATAATGAAAAACTGTTTTTT. The variable domain in full, with the rest retrieved from reference TRBV25-1 and TRBJ1-4, is EADIYQTPRYLVIGTGKKITLECSQTMGHDKMYWYQQDPGMELHLIHYSYGVNSTEKGDLSSESTVSRIRTEHFPLTLESARPSHTSQYLCASSRQTHNEKLFFGSGTQLSVL.

This clonotype was counted many times. The chain carries TRBV20-1 and TRBJ2-5, with TRBD2 as a possible D gene (6 bases). The V gene's germline CDR1 is DFQATT and CDR2 SNEGSKA (reference sequence). V lost 6 bases to trimming and J lost 5 bases, with 16 bases between them. The CDR3 extends over 13 amino acids. CDR3: CSAAGSVRETQYF. The CDR3, as DNA: TGCAGTGCAGCCGGGAGTGTGAGGGAGACCCAGTACTTC.

Many counts were recorded for this clonotype. J is TRBJ2-7 and V is TRBV10-3; 9 positions match TRBD1. This CDR3 is 15 amino acids long. Germline V CDR1 and CDR2: ENHRY, SYGVKD. The junction had 6 bases not matched to a gene; V was cut back by 0 bases and J by 6 bases. The CDR3 DNA is TGTGCCATCAGTGAGTCTCCGGGGACAGGGTCCGAGCAGTACTTC. Its translation is CAISESPGTGSEQYF.